The source of this T cell receptor beta chain is a study of shared clonotypes between healthy human individuals. Study-level information: CD4 naive cells filled three plates per donor, CD4 memory three, CD8 naive two and CD8 memory one.

Germline V gene sequence: CDR1 SGHDT, CDR2 YYEEEE. The CDR3 is 17 residues long. After removal of 4 bases from V and 1 base from J, the junction contained 5 bases not matched to a gene. All of the donors resided in Nashville, Tennessee, and each was a Caucasian adult. Some clones are missing from TCRdb's copy, which holds only in-frame ones; the method was immunoSEQ multiplex PCR. This sample has millions of clones, with 90% to 95% found just once. The TCR sequence derives from a man between 18 and 29 years old in good health. The rearrangement links TRBV5-6 to TRBJ2-2; 12 bases fit TRBD2. Sequencing input: naive CD4+ T cells sorted from blood. Specified subset: CD45RA+ positively selected. The chain's CDR3 is CASSAPSGRGNTGELFF. The CDR3 DNA follows: TGTGCCAGCAGCGCACCTAGCGGGAGGGGGAACACCGGGGAGCTGTTTTTT.